This T cell receptor (beta chain) emerged from a study of naive and memory T cell subsets. General observations from the study: TCR counts from RNA may reflect activation-linked expression changes. Naive repertoires, especially CD8, held a few larger clonotypes, possibly memory cells re-expressing CD45RA.

The CDR3 is made up of 16 amino acids. Looked up from germline, CDR1 is SNHLY and CDR2 is FYNNEI. Trimming shortened V by 1 base and J by 0 bases, and 12 bases separated the two germline ends. An equimolar mix of two oligonucleotides served as the beta constant-region primer for TRBC1 and TRBC2. Ligated cDNA was amplified by four rounds of PCR with nested alpha and beta constant-region primers and SP2. A 12-nucleotide UMI and the SP2 primer were added to the cDNA 3' end by oligonucleotide ligation. TCRdb fed the UMI-ligation and nested PCR reads into MiXCR, producing one record per CDR3 protein. The data hold under 150,000 distinct CDR3 sequences, with more than 15% observed a single time. This clonotype was seen more than once but under ten times. Its antigen is still unknown.

V and J are TRBV2 and TRBJ1-1; the D gene is possibly TRBD1 (5 bases). The receptor's source is a human donor in good health. The sequencing sample was made of naive CD8+ T cells from blood. The CDR3 region has the DNA TGTGCCAGCAGTGAAGAATACGCAGGGATGAACACTGAAGCTTTCTTT. Protein product: CASSEEYAGMNTEAFF.